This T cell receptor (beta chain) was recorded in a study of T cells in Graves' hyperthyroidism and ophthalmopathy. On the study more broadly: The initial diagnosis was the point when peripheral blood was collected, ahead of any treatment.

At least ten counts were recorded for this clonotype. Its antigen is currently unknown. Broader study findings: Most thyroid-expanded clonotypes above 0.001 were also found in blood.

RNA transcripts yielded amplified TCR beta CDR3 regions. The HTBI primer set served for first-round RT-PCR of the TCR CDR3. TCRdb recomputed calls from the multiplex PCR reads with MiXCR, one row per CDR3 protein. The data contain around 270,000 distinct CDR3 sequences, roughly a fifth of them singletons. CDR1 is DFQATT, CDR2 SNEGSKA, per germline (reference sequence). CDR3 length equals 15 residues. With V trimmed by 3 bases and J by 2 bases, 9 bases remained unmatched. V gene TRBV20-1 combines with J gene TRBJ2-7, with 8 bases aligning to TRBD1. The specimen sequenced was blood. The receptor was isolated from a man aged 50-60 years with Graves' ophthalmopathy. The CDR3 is CSASHGQGLTYEQYF. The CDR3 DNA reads TGCAGTGCTAGTCACGGACAGGGATTAACCTACGAGCAGTACTTC.